These T cell receptor beta chains were read from a single sample in a study of cytomegalovirus exposure and HLA in healthy donors. The data were produced by immunoSEQ multiplex PCR, yet TCRdb's version contains in-frame clones alone and is incomplete. The repertoire consists of over 150,000 clones, with over 70% occurring once and the leading ten covering 9.5% to 10%. Material for sequencing was PBMCs. The origin of the receptors is a man aged 18 to 30 in good health and CMV-seropositive. CDR3s include the opening cysteine and the closing phenylalanine or tryptophan. D genes are given only for firm matches. Part of the rows lack a size; the others show once, few, many or a class for expanded clones.

clone_size: NA
v_call: TRBV5-4
d_call: NA
j_call: TRBJ2-1
cdr3_nt: TGTGCCAGCAGCCCAGCGGAGTTCCCCTACAATGAGCAGTTCTTC
cdr3_aa: CASSPAEFPYNEQFF

clone_size: NA
v_call: TRBV7-9
d_call: TRBD2
j_call: TRBJ2-7
cdr3_nt: TGTGCCAGCAGCTTCTGGACTAGCTACGAGCAGTACTTC
cdr3_aa: CASSFWTSYEQYF

clone_size: once
v_call: TRBV5-8
d_call: TRBD1
j_call: TRBJ1-1
cdr3_nt: TGTGCCAGCAGCCTGACACAGGGGATGGACACTGAAGCTTTCTTT
cdr3_aa: CASSLTQGMDTEAFF

clone_size: NA
v_call: TRBV10-3
d_call: TRBD1
j_call: TRBJ2-6
cdr3_nt: TGTGCCATCACCAACAACGACAGGGGGCGGTCTGGGGCCAACGTCCTGACTTTC
cdr3_aa: CAITNNDRGRSGANVLTF

clone_size: NA
v_call: TRBV30
d_call: NA
j_call: TRBJ2-7
cdr3_nt: TGTGCCTGGAGGGGTGACAGCTTCTCCTACGAGCAGTACTTC
cdr3_aa: CAWRGDSFSYEQYF

clone_size: NA
v_call: TRBV6-6
d_call: TRBD1
j_call: TRBJ1-5
cdr3_nt: TGTGCCAGCAGCCGTATGGAGACAGGGACGGGGCAGCCCCAGCATTTT
cdr3_aa: CASSRMETGTGQPQHF

clone_size: NA
v_call: TRBV15
d_call: NA
j_call: TRBJ2-4
cdr3_nt: TGTGCCACCAGCAGAGATAATCGCCTAGCCAAAAACAGTCAGTACTTC
cdr3_aa: CATSRDNRLAKNSQYF

clone_size: NA
v_call: TRBV29-1
d_call: TRBD1
j_call: TRBJ2-1
cdr3_nt: TGCAGCGTGGAAAACAGGGGTCAGTTCTTC
cdr3_aa: CSVENRGQFF

clone_size: NA
v_call: TRBV5-5
d_call: NA
j_call: TRBJ2-5
cdr3_nt: TGTGCCAGCAGCTTGGAACCCTCGGGGACCCAGTACTTC
cdr3_aa: CASSLEPSGTQYF

clone_size: NA
v_call: TRBV11-2
d_call: TRBD1
j_call: TRBJ1-5
cdr3_nt: TGTGCCAGCAGCTTAGACGGGACAGGGACTAATCAGCCCCAGCATTTT
cdr3_aa: CASSLDGTGTNQPQHF

clone_size: NA
v_call: TRBV9
d_call: TRBD1
j_call: TRBJ2-1
cdr3_nt: TGTGCCAGCAGCGTAGGGGACAGAGCCTACAATGAGCAGTTCTTC
cdr3_aa: CASSVGDRAYNEQFF

clone_size: NA
v_call: TRBV7-9
d_call: NA
j_call: TRBJ1-4
cdr3_nt: TGTTCCAGCAGCTCGGGAGGGGGACACCTAAGGTCAACTAATGAAAAACTGTTTTTT
cdr3_aa: CSSSSGGGHLRSTNEKLFF

clone_size: NA
v_call: TRBV7-9
d_call: NA
j_call: TRBJ1-3
cdr3_nt: TGTGCCAGCAGCCCCTTACGGGGTGAGACCGGAAACACCATATATTTT
cdr3_aa: CASSPLRGETGNTIYF

clone_size: few
v_call: TRBV7-9
d_call: TRBD2
j_call: TRBJ2-1
cdr3_nt: TGTGCCAGCAGCTTAGACCTAGCGGGATCCTACAATGAGCAGTTCTTC
cdr3_aa: CASSLDLAGSYNEQFF

clone_size: NA
v_call: TRBV30
d_call: NA
j_call: TRBJ1-1
cdr3_nt: TGTGCCTGGAGTGAGCAGGGGAACACTGAAGCTTTCTTT
cdr3_aa: CAWSEQGNTEAFF

clone_size: NA
v_call: TRBV19
d_call: TRBD1
j_call: TRBJ2-1
cdr3_nt: TGTGCCAGTAGTATAGTTGGGACAGTCACCTACAATGAGCAGTTCTTC
cdr3_aa: CASSIVGTVTYNEQFF

clone_size: NA
v_call: TRBV11-3
d_call: TRBD1
j_call: TRBJ2-7
cdr3_nt: TGTGCCAGCAGCCCAAAGACAGGGGGGTTCGAGCAGTACTTC
cdr3_aa: CASSPKTGGFEQYF

clone_size: NA
v_call: TRBV6-5
d_call: NA
j_call: TRBJ1-1
cdr3_nt: TGTGCCAGCTCTAATGCTGGCACTGAAGCTTTCTTT
cdr3_aa: CASSNAGTEAFF

clone_size: NA
v_call: TRBV5-1
d_call: TRBD1
j_call: TRBJ1-2
cdr3_nt: TGCGCCAGCAGCTTGGTACAGGGGGCGGGCTATGGCTACACCTTC
cdr3_aa: CASSLVQGAGYGYTF

clone_size: once
v_call: TRBV6-1
d_call: NA
j_call: TRBJ1-6
cdr3_nt: TGTGCCAGCAGTTCGACAGGCCTTCATTCACCCCTCCACTTT
cdr3_aa: CASSSTGLHSPLHF

clone_size: NA
v_call: TRBV6-1
d_call: NA
j_call: TRBJ2-5
cdr3_nt: TGTGCCAGCAGTGTATCGACTGCGTACCAAGAGACCCAGTACTTC
cdr3_aa: CASSVSTAYQETQYF

clone_size: NA
v_call: TRBV18
d_call: TRBD2
j_call: TRBJ2-1
cdr3_nt: TGTGCCAGCTCGCGAGCGGGAGGATACAATGAGCAGTTCTTC
cdr3_aa: CASSRAGGYNEQFF

clone_size: NA
v_call: TRBV27
d_call: NA
j_call: TRBJ2-1
cdr3_nt: TGTGCCAGCAGTCCGATTATTGGTAGGGGGCTAGCGGGCTACAATGAGCAGTTCTTC
cdr3_aa: CASSPIIGRGLAGYNEQFF

clone_size: NA
v_call: TRBV29-1
d_call: TRBD1
j_call: TRBJ2-5
cdr3_nt: TGCAGCGTTGGGGACAGGTCGACCCAGTACTTC
cdr3_aa: CSVGDRSTQYF

clone_size: NA
v_call: TRBV7-3
d_call: NA
j_call: TRBJ2-1
cdr3_nt: TGTGCCAGCAGCTTCCTTTCCGGGGTCAACAATGAGCAGTTCTTC
cdr3_aa: CASSFLSGVNNEQFF

clone_size: once
v_call: TRBV19
d_call: NA
j_call: TRBJ2-1
cdr3_nt: TGTGCCAGTAGTGTCTCACTCAATGGGCAGTTCTTC
cdr3_aa: CASSVSLNGQFF

clone_size: NA
v_call: TRBV7-9
d_call: NA
j_call: TRBJ1-5
cdr3_nt: TGTGCCAGCAGCTTAGACACCAATCAGCCCCAGCATTTT
cdr3_aa: CASSLDTNQPQHF

clone_size: NA
v_call: TRBV9
d_call: NA
j_call: TRBJ1-5
cdr3_nt: TGTGCCAGCAGCGTAGATGTCAGCGCGCCCCAGCATTTT
cdr3_aa: CASSVDVSAPQHF

clone_size: NA
v_call: TRBV7-8
d_call: NA
j_call: TRBJ2-7
cdr3_nt: TGTGCCAGCAGCTTACCTAGCAGCGCCGAGCAGTACTTC
cdr3_aa: CASSLPSSAEQYF

clone_size: few
v_call: TRBV14
d_call: NA
j_call: TRBJ1-2
cdr3_nt: TGTGCCAGCAGCCAAGATAGGGGGAGTGCTGGCTACACCTTC
cdr3_aa: CASSQDRGSAGYTF